This T cell receptor beta chain came from a study of T-cell reconstitution after alpha-beta-depleted transplantation in children. CDR3 length equals 13 residues. V lost 6 bases to trimming and J lost 2 bases, with 13 bases between them. Germline-derived CDR1 and CDR2 are DFQATT and SNEGSKA (reference sequence). For TCRbeta, the library was prepared with unique molecular identifiers. TCRdb processed the PCR reads anew with MiXCR; each CDR3 protein has one entry. The table includes some 200,000 distinct CDR3 sequences, roughly 14% detected once. The chain combines TRBV20-1 with TRBJ1-1; D is unresolved. Sequencing used PBMCs from the stem cell graft donor, obtained from the stem cell graft. The sequence was collected from a human donor who donated a stem cell graft to a child with acute lymphoblastic leukemia. CDR3 DNA sequence: TGCAGTGCCAGCTCGGGTAGAAACACTGAAGCTTTCTTT. It specifies CSASSGRNTEAFF.